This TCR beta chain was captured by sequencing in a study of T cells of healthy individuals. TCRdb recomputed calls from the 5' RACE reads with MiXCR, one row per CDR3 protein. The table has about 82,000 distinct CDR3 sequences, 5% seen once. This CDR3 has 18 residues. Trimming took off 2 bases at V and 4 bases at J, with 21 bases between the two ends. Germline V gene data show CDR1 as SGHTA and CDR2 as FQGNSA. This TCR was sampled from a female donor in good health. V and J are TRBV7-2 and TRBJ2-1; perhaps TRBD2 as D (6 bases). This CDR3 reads CASSLWPTDYSDYNEQFF. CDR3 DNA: TGTGCCAGCAGCTTATGGCCCACGGACTACTCAGATTACAATGAGCAGTTCTTC.